This TCR beta chain stems from a study of long-term antiretroviral therapy in people with HIV. The study's findings and limits: ART adherence, viral resistance and therapy changes went undocumented. Repertoire composition at all time points was dominated by clones that had expanded before ART.

Points on this clone: The target antigen is unknown.

The CDR3 sequence is 14 residues long. Germline V gene lookup returns CDR1 SGHRS and CDR2 YFSETQ. Between the trimmed V and J ends, which lost 0 bases and 0 bases, there was a span of 6 bases. Survey-level resolution applied to immunoSEQ assay v3.0. Profiling relied on immunoSEQ multiplex PCR, and the TCRdb table lists in-frame clones only, not all of them. The sample shows fewer than 35,000 clones, almost 97% of them seen only once. The rearrangement joins TRBV5-1 to TRBJ1-1, with D possibly matching TRBD1 (5 bases). The sample in question was unsorted PBMCs, obtained 6.9 years after starting antiretroviral therapy. The receptor comes from a man aged 30 to 45 with HIV. The DNA for the CDR3 is TGCGCCAGCAGCTTGGAGGGGCTGAACACTGAAGCTTTCTTT. Encoded protein: CASSLEGLNTEAFF.